This is a list of T cell receptor beta chains from one sample in a study of OX40 agonist ivuxolimab in advanced cancers. Data came from immunoSEQ multiplex PCR; TCRdb stores just in-frame clones and leaves some out. Of about 61,000 clones in the sample, roughly 85% are singletons; the top ten hold 0.4% to 0.55%. The input for sequencing was CD4+ or CD8+ T cells sorted from blood, taken in a trial of the OX40 agonist ivuxolimab. The receptors derive from an adult with an advanced solid tumor such as melanoma, head and neck, liver or kidney cancer. CDR3s include the opening cysteine and the closing phenylalanine or tryptophan. A D gene is named only where the DNA matches it firmly. A clone size is listed for some rows: how often the clone was seen (once, few, many), or a class if it is expanded.

>.|TRBD2|TRBV7-6|TRBJ2-3
TGTGCCAGCAGCTTGTCGTGGGAGTATAGCGGGAACCCCTCCACAGATACGCAGTATTTT
CASSLSWEYSGNPSTDTQYF
>.|TRBD2|TRBV10-1|TRBJ2-7
TGCGCCAGCAGCCCGGGACTAGCGGGAGAGGGTGTTGGGCAGTACTTC
CASSPGLAGEGVGQYF
>.|TRBD2|TRBV27|TRBJ2-7
TGTGCCAGCAGTTTATCGACTAGCGGGAGCTACGAGCAGTACTTC
CASSLSTSGSYEQYF
>.|.|TRBV6-5|TRBJ1-2
TGTGCCACCCGCCGGGGGGCGAACTATGGCTACACCTTC
CATRRGANYGYTF
>.|.|TRBV7-2|TRBJ2-1
TGTGCCAGCGGCTCCTACAATGAGCAGTTCTTC
CASGSYNEQFF
>once|.|TRBV11-2|TRBJ2-7
TGTGCCAGCAGCTTAGACCTAAGCTCCTACGAGCAGTACTTC
CASSLDLSSYEQYF
>.|.|TRBV7-3|TRBJ1-3
TGTGCCAGCAGCCCCTCCCAGTCCGCCTCTGGAAACACCATATATTTT
CASSPSQSASGNTIYF
>once|.|TRBV10-3|TRBJ2-3
TGTGCCATCAAAGGGCTCGGGAGTACAGATACGCAGTATTTT
CAIKGLGSTDTQYF
>.|TRBD1|TRBV10-1|TRBJ1-2
TGCGCCAGCAGTGCTTCGGGACAGGGCTATGGCTACACCTTC
CASSASGQGYGYTF
>.|TRBD1|TRBV18|TRBJ1-2
TGTGCCAGCTCACCCAAACAAGGGGGCTTCGACTATGGCTACACCTTC
CASSPKQGGFDYGYTF
>.|.|TRBV18|TRBJ1-1
TGTGCCAGCCGGGGACACCGGAACACTGAAGCTTTCTTT
CASRGHRNTEAFF
>.|.|TRBV9|TRBJ2-1
TGTGCCAGCAGCGTAGATCTGTCGGCGGCTCCACAGTTCTTC
CASSVDLSAAPQFF
>medium-sized|.|TRBV11-3|TRBJ2-1
TGTGCCAGCAGCTTAGATGGCCTAGATGCCTACAATGAGCAGTTCTTC
CASSLDGLDAYNEQFF
>few|TRBD1|TRBV7-2|TRBJ1-2
TGTGCCAGCAGCCCTACATATGGGACAGGGGCTGGCTACACCTTC
CASSPTYGTGAGYTF
>.|.|TRBV2|TRBJ1-4
TGTGCCACCTCCGGCGCAACTAATGAAAAACTGTTTTTT
CATSGATNEKLFF
>.|.|TRBV29-1|TRBJ1-2
TGCAGCGTGGGGACGGAGCTTTATGGCTACACCTTC
CSVGTELYGYTF
>.|TRBD1|TRBV28|TRBJ1-1
TGTGCCAGCAGGACCTCCGGGACAGAAATGAACACTGAAGCTTTCTTT
CASRTSGTEMNTEAFF
>.|TRBD1|TRBV18|TRBJ1-1
TGTGCCAGCTCACCCGAAGACAGGGGGGCTTTCTTT
CASSPEDRGAFF
>once|.|TRBV7-7|TRBJ1-1
TGTGCCAGCAGCTTAGACCAGAACACTGAAGCTTTCTTT
CASSLDQNTEAFF
>.|.|TRBV7-2|TRBJ2-1
TGTGCCAGCAGTACAATCTTACAGTCCAATGAGCAGTTCTTC
CASSTILQSNEQFF
>.|.|TRBV10-3|TRBJ2-3
TGTGCCATCAGTGAAGACGGCAATACGCAGTATTTT
CAISEDGNTQYF
>.|.|TRBV4-1|TRBJ1-2
TGCGCCAGCAGCCAAGGGGACTCTCGTGGCTATGGCTACACCTTC
CASSQGDSRGYGYTF
>.|.|TRBV5-5|TRBJ2-7
TGTGCCAGCAGCTTGGTTTCGGCAGCCTCCTACGAGCAGTACTTC
CASSLVSAASYEQYF
>.|.|TRBV27|TRBJ2-4
TGTGCCAGCAGTTCCTTGAAGGGATCTAGCTTCCTAGCCAAAAACATTCAGTACTTC
CASSSLKGSSFLAKNIQYF